What follows are 27 T cell receptor beta chains derived from one specimen sequenced in a study of shared clonotypes between healthy human individuals. The data were produced by immunoSEQ multiplex PCR, yet TCRdb's version contains in-frame clones alone and is incomplete. The data hold more than 400,000 clones, with less than 96% observed a single time. The sample comprised naive CD4+ T cells sorted from blood. Subset: CD45RA+ positively selected. The receptors were sampled from a woman in her 30s in good health.

The chain is built from TRBV11-2 and TRBJ2-1, with 7 nucleotides matching TRBD1. Germline V gives CDR1 SGHAT, CDR2 FQNNGV. The CDR3 loop spans 14 amino acids. J gave up 0 bases and V 6 bases, and 2 bases lay outside the gene matches. CDR3 DNA sequence: TGTGCCAGCAGGTCAGGGGGCTCCTACAATGAGCAGTTCTTC. It encodes CASRSGGSYNEQFF.

J is TRBJ2-1 and V is TRBV18; 13 bases are a match to TRBD2. Losses at the gene ends were 0 bases for V and 3 bases for J; bases not matched to a gene: 2. Germline CDR1 reads KGHSH; CDR2 reads LQKENI. This CDR3 spans 17 amino acids. CDR3 sequence reads: CASSPPGLAGNYNEQFF. Written as DNA, the CDR3 is TGTGCCAGCTCACCACCGGGACTAGCGGGAAACTACAATGAGCAGTTCTTC.

The rearrangement joins TRBV7-9 to TRBJ2-2; D call uncertain. V dropped 1 base and J dropped 5 bases, with 14 bases sitting between them. This CDR3 spans 16 amino acids. The germline gives CDR1 SEHNR, CDR2 FQNEAQ (reference sequence). The CDR3 reads CASSLGSPSFTGELFF. CDR3 in DNA: TGTGCCAGCAGCTTAGGGTCTCCGTCTTTTACCGGGGAGCTGTTTTTT. Together with reference TRBV7-9 and TRBJ2-2, the CDR3 gives the full variable domain: DTGVSQNPRHKITKRGQNVTFRCDPISEHNRLYWYRQTLGQGPEFLTYFQNEAQLEKSRLLSDRFSAERPKGSFSTLEIQRTEQGDSAMYLCASSLGSPSFTGELFFGEGSRLTVL.

J is TRBJ2-2 and V is TRBV28; possibly TRBD1 for D (6 bases). The CDR3 totals 16 residues. Germline lookup yields CDR1 MDHEN and CDR2 SYDVKM. V was shortened by 3 bases and J by 6 bases, with 17 bases between the two germline ends. The CDR3 reads CASSFRGLKEAGELFF. CDR3 DNA: TGTGCCAGCAGTTTCAGGGGCCTAAAGGAGGCCGGGGAGCTGTTTTTT.

The V and J genes are TRBV27 and TRBJ2-5, with D maybe TRBD2 (5 bases). TRBJ2-7 matches the DNA end more closely, so the J call is doubtful. CDR1 MNHEY and CDR2 SMNVEV come from the germline V gene (reference sequence). The CDR3 consists of 13 residues. The CDR3 is CASSATRDYEQYF. The CDR3 DNA follows: TGTGCCAGCAGTGCCACCCGGGACTACGAGCAGTACTTC.

Comment on this clone: Other DNA sequences in the same sample also yield this CDR3. The gene calls are TRBV10-3 and TRBJ1-1, with D uncertain. Trimming pared 4 bases from V and 3 bases from J, leaving 3 bases between. This CDR3 comprises 11 residues. CDR1 is ENHRY and CDR2 is SYGVKD in the germline V gene. In DNA form, the CDR3 reads TGTGCCATCAGTGGGGACACTGAAGCTTTCTTT. Protein: CAISGDTEAFF.

The rearrangement uses TRBV27 and TRBJ1-1; a weak D match, TRBD1 (5 bases). Germline V gene lookup returns CDR1 MNHEY and CDR2 SMNVEV (reference sequence). Trimming removed 6 bases at V and 1 base at J, with 12 bases between. This CDR3 contains 14 residues. CDR3 coding DNA: TGTGCCAGCAGGGGGGGTCGGCAGAACACTGAAGCTTTCTTT. Protein sequence: CASRGGRQNTEAFF.

This clone was seen just once. V and J are TRBV7-6 and TRBJ2-3; maybe TRBD2 (5 bases). Deletions cut 2 bases from V and 0 bases from J, with 12 bases between. The germline CDR1 and CDR2 sequences are SGHVS and FNYEAQ. This CDR3 has 16 amino acids. The chain's CDR3 is CASSLIERISTDTQYF. CDR3 DNA: TGTGCCAGCAGCTTAATTGAGCGGATTAGCACAGATACGCAGTATTTT.

Concerning this clone itself: This sample includes further DNA sequences coding for the same CDR3. DNA of the CDR3: TGTGCCAGCAGTTTGACGGGGGTCTCCTACAATGAGCAGTTCTTC. Translation gives CASSLTGVSYNEQFF. This rearrangement joins TRBV28 to TRBJ2-1; perhaps TRBD2 as D (6 bases). V was shortened by 3 bases and J by 0 bases, with 9 bases between the two germline ends. This CDR3 comprises 15 residues. CDR1 MDHEN and CDR2 SYDVKM come from the germline V gene.

This rearrangement joins TRBV7-9 to TRBJ1-1, with 7 bases fitting TRBD1. The junction had 10 bases not matched to a gene; V was cut back by 11 bases and J by 1 base. CDR3 size: 14 residues. Germline V lookup: CDR1 SEHNR, CDR2 FQNEAQ (reference sequence). CDR3 residues: CALRDSTTNTEAFF. The DNA for the CDR3 is TGTGCCCTCCGGGACAGCACAACGAACACTGAAGCTTTCTTT.

This clone appeared once. The gene calls are TRBV14 and TRBJ2-7, with 12 nucleotides matching TRBD1. CDR3 length: 16 residues. V dropped 1 base and J dropped 3; count of bases not matched to a gene: 4. Germline V gene data show CDR1 as SGHDN and CDR2 as FVKESK. The CDR3 region has the DNA TGTGCCAGCAGCCAAGGCGGGACAGGGGGCATCTACGAGCAGTACTTC. Protein sequence: CASSQGGTGGIYEQYF.

Only one count was recorded for this clone. The rearrangement links TRBV2 to TRBJ2-1, with TRBD2 matching 9 bases. After removal of 6 bases from V and 8 bases from J, the junction contained 8 bases not matched to a gene. CDR3 length equals 14 residues. Looked up from germline, CDR1 is SNHLY and CDR2 is FYNNEI. The CDR3 loop reads CASSRLADRDEQFF. For the CDR3, the DNA is TGTGCCAGCAGCAGACTAGCGGACCGGGATGAGCAGTTCTTC. Full variable domain (remainder filled in from reference TRBV2 and TRBJ2-1): EPEVTQTPSHQVTQMGQEVILRCVPISNHLYFYWYRQILGQKVEFLVSFYNNEISEKSEIFDDQFSVERPDGSNFTLKIRSTKLEDSAMYFCASSRLADRDEQFFGPGTRLTVL.

The chain uses TRBV19 and TRBJ1-5; TRBD1 aligns across 10 bases. J was trimmed by 6 bases and V by 3 bases; bases with no gene match: 8. The germline CDR1 and CDR2 sequences are LNHDA and SQIVND (reference sequence). The CDR3 covers 16 residues. This CDR3 is CASSIGTGVDGQPQHF. Here the CDR3 DNA reads TGTGCCAGTAGTATCGGGACAGGGGTAGATGGTCAGCCCCAGCATTTT.

The chain joins TRBV11-1 to TRBJ2-7; TRBD2 matches 8 bases. The trim removed 4 bases at V and 2 bases at J, leaving 7 bases unmatched. The germline V gene has CDR1 SGHAT and CDR2 FQDESV (reference sequence). This CDR3 has 15 residues. Here the CDR3 reads CASSSETSGAYEQYF. DNA for the CDR3: TGTGCCAGCAGCTCCGAAACTAGCGGCGCCTACGAGCAGTACTTC. The full variable domain, with the rest looked up from reference TRBV11-1 and TRBJ2-7, is EAEVAQSPRYKITEKSQAVAFWCDPISGHATLYWYRQILGQGPELLVQFQDESVVDDSQLPKDRFSAERLKGVDSTLKIQPAELGDSAMYLCASSSETSGAYEQYFGPGTRLTVT.

This clone was found once. The V and J genes are TRBV5-6 and TRBJ2-7; D might be TRBD1 (5 bases). Trimming left V 2 bases short and J 0 bases short, with 15 bases between. CDR1 is SGHDT and CDR2 is YYEEEE in the germline V gene. This CDR3 is built from 16 residues. Written as DNA, the CDR3 is TGTGCCAGCAGCTTCTGGACACGATCGACCTCCTACGAGCAGTACTTC. It yields the protein CASSFWTRSTSYEQYF.

The CDR3 region is CASSVRDIPYEQYF. The DNA of the CDR3 is TGTGCCAGCAGTGTCCGGGACATCCCCTACGAGCAGTACTTC. The chain is built from TRBV6-6 and TRBJ2-7, with a possible D match to TRBD1 (6 bases). Germline values: CDR1 MNHNY, CDR2 SVGAGI (reference sequence). Trimming cost V 5 bases and J 2 bases, with 13 bases left between them. The CDR3 extends over 14 amino acids.

This rearrangement joins TRBV9 to TRBJ2-1; TRBD2 agrees at 11 bases. V dropped 6 bases and J dropped 3; count of bases not matched to a gene: 5. Germline loops: CDR1 SGDLS, CDR2 YYNGEE. The CDR3 totals 15 residues. The CDR3 DNA follows: TGTGCCAGCACCCTACTAGCGGGAGTCTACAATGAGCAGTTCTTC. Its translation: CASTLLAGVYNEQFF.

The V and J genes are TRBV30 and TRBJ2-2, with a weak D call TRBD2 (5 bases). V was trimmed by 1 base and J by 4 bases, leaving 16 bases between them. This CDR3 is built from 16 residues. CDR1 and CDR2 from the germline V gene are GTSNPN and SVGIG (reference sequence). The CDR3 region has the DNA TGTGCCTGGAGTGGCTCCAAGAAGCGGAGCACCGGGGAGCTGTTTTTT. Residues: CAWSGSKKRSTGELFF.

The gene calls are TRBV28 and TRBJ1-2; no clear D. There are 13 residues in the CDR3. From germline, CDR1 is MDHEN and CDR2 SYDVKM. The V gene lost 3 bases and the J gene lost 8 bases, with 13 bases spanning the gap. The CDR3 protein is CASSFVNSIGYTF. The CDR3, as DNA: TGTGCCAGCAGTTTCGTTAACTCCATAGGCTACACCTTC.

This chain joins TRBV4-2 and TRBJ2-5, with D perhaps assigned TRBD1 or TRBD2 (5 bases each). The J call may be mistaken, given a closer DNA end match to TRBJ2-7. Germline values: CDR1 LGHNA, CDR2 YNFKEQ. The CDR3 extends over 16 amino acids. The CDR3 sequence is CASSQAVGTGSYEQYF. The CDR3 nucleotides are TGTGCCAGCAGCCAAGCGGTGGGGACGGGAAGCTACGAGCAGTACTTC.

V and J are TRBV28 and TRBJ1-5; possible D gene TRBD1, 6 bases. Germline CDR1 is MDHEN and CDR2 is SYDVKM. CDR3 size: 16 residues. The germline V and J ends were trimmed by 6 bases and 2 bases, with 17 bases remaining between them. The chain's CDR3 is CASRPPPRGGNQPQHF. The CDR3 bases are TGTGCCAGCAGACCCCCCCCCAGGGGAGGCAATCAGCCCCAGCATTTT.

The chain is built from TRBV28 and TRBJ2-7, with TRBD1 matching 10 bases. This CDR3 has 15 amino acids. Germline V gene sequence: CDR1 MDHEN, CDR2 SYDVKM. After removal of 8 bases from V and 5 bases from J, the junction contained 12 bases not matched to a gene. The CDR3 nucleotides are TGTGCCAGCTCAAGTCCGGGACAGGGGTCCGACGAGCAGTACTTC. Translating gives CASSSPGQGSDEQYF.

The V call is TRBV7-2, the J call TRBJ2-7; 8 bases map to TRBD1. J was trimmed by 0 bases and V by 1 base; bases with no gene match: 2. Germline V gene sequence: CDR1 SGHTA, CDR2 FQGNSA. This CDR3 contains 15 residues. DNA for the CDR3: TGTGCCAGCAGCTTAGGCGGGACAGGCTCCTACGAGCAGTACTTC. It specifies CASSLGGTGSYEQYF.

The chain links TRBV28 to TRBJ1-5; 8 bases line up with TRBD1. Trimming cost V 6 bases and J 7 bases; bases outside gene matches: 5. This CDR3 is built from 13 residues. Germline values: CDR1 MDHEN, CDR2 SYDVKM. The CDR3 DNA is TGTGCCAGCAGCCGAGACAGGGGCCAGCCCCAGCATTTT. Its translation: CASSRDRGQPQHF.

This clone was counted between two and nine times. This chain joins TRBV6-1 and TRBJ1-5; D ambiguous. The germline gives CDR1 MNHNS, CDR2 SASEGT. With 6 bases removed from V and 0 bases from J, the gap between germline ends came to 6 bases. There are 13 residues in the CDR3. CDR3 residues: CASRVYSNQPQHF. In nucleotides, the CDR3 is TGTGCCAGCAGGGTGTATAGCAATCAGCCCCAGCATTTT.

The V gene is TRBV27, the J gene TRBJ2-2; no firm D call. Germline V gene lookup returns CDR1 MNHEY and CDR2 SMNVEV (reference sequence). The V end was cut by 2 bases, the J end by 5 bases, with 15 bases between. The CDR3 consists of 16 residues. CDR3 in amino acids: CASSLRRSGRTGELFF. CDR3 nucleotide sequence: TGTGCCAGCAGTTTAAGAAGAAGTGGTCGGACCGGGGAGCTGTTTTTT.

The V gene is TRBV4-1, the J gene TRBJ2-7; maybe TRBD1 (5 bases). Germline values: CDR1 MGHRA, CDR2 YSYEKL. V was clipped by 1 base and J by 5 bases, with 15 bases between them. The CDR3 contains 15 residues. CDR3 loop: CASSQVRDSLNEQYF. Here the CDR3 DNA reads TGCGCCAGCAGCCAAGTCCGTGACAGTCTAAACGAGCAGTACTTC.